This TCR beta chain was identified in a study of blood T cell repertoires in COVID-19. Study-wide context: PBMCs, B-cell-depleted T cells, or T cells provided the cDNA or gDNA that made up the material.

This clone occurred once. Profiled with immunoSEQ multiplex PCR; TCRdb holds only in-frame clones, not every one. Here the sample spans roughly 250,000 clones, over 80% being singletons. J lost 2 bases, V lost 2 bases, and 2 bases had no gene match. The germline V gene encodes CDR1 PRHDT and CDR2 FYEKMQ (reference sequence). There are 14 residues in the CDR3. This rearrangement joins TRBV13 to TRBJ2-7; 8 nucleotides line up with TRBD1. This TCR came from a woman aged 55-75 years with active or convalescent COVID-19. The sequenced sample was peripheral blood. The CDR3 spells CASSLSDRAYEQYF. In DNA form, the CDR3 reads TGTGCCAGCAGCTTATCGGACAGGGCCTACGAGCAGTACTTC.